The sequence of this TCR beta chain was determined in a study of Ad26.COV2.S vaccination and SARS-CoV-2 variants. Study-level points and caveats: The TCR breadth and depth analyses may have understated or missed part of the total T cell responses.

Noted treatment: over 15 received Ad26.COV2.S at low or high dose, single or two shots; about 5 received placebo; per-sample allocation not given. Material that was analyzed had been drawn on day 63 after the first vaccine or placebo injection. At a Boston site, the person donating was an adult of 18-55 years. On this clone: Its antigen is undetermined.

Trimming cost V 5 bases and J 1 base; bases outside gene matches: 7. CDR3 length equals 16 residues. The germline CDR1 and CDR2 sequences are SGHVS and FQNEAQ. Profiling relied on immunoSEQ multiplex PCR, and the TCRdb table lists in-frame clones only, not all of them. The data contain hundreds of thousands of clones, 89% of them singletons. The material was peripheral blood, obtained in a trial of Ad26.COV2.S vaccine versus placebo. The V call is TRBV7-8, the J call TRBJ1-1; 10 positions agree with TRBD1. The receptor was isolated from a person aged 18-60 years who received the Ad26.COV2.S COVID-19 vaccine or a placebo. Written as DNA, the CDR3 is TGTGCCAGCAGCCCACGGGACAGGGGTTCGAACACTGAAGCTTTCTTT. Protein product: CASSPRDRGSNTEAFF.